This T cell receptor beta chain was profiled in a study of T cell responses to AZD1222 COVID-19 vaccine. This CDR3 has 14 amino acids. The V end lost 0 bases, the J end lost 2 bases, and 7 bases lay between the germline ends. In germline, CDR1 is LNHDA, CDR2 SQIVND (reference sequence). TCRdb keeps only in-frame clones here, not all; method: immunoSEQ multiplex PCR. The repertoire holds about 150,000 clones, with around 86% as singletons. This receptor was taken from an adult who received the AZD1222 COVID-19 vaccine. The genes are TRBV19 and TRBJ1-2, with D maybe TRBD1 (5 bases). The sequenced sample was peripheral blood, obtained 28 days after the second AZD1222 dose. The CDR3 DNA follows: TGTGCCAGTAGTATAGAGGGGGTCAACTATGGCTACACCTTC. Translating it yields CASSIEGVNYGYTF. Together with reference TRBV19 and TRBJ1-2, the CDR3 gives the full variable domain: DGGITQSPKYLFRKEGQNVTLSCEQNLNHDAMYWYRQDPGQGLRLIYYSQIVNDFQKGDIAEGYSVSREKKESFPLTVTSAQKNPTAFYLCASSIEGVNYGYTFGSGTRLTVV.